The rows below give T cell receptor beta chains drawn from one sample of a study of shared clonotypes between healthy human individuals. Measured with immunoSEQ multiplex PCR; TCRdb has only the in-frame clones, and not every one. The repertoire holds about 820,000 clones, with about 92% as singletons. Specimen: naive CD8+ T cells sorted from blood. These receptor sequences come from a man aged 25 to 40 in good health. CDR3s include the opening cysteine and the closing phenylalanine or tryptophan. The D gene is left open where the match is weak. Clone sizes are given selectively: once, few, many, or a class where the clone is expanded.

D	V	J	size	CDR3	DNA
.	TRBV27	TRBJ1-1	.	CASYRGSEAFF	TGTGCCAGCTATAGGGGTTCAGAAGCTTTCTTT
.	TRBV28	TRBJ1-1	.	CASSLGGANTEAFF	TGTGCCAGCAGTTTAGGGGGTGCGAACACTGAAGCTTTCTTT
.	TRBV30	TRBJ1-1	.	CAWIPPGPRNTEAFF	TGTGCCTGGATTCCCCCGGGGCCGAGGAACACTGAAGCTTTCTTT
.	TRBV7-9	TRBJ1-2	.	CASSPPLTGDFLLGGYTF	TGTGCCAGCAGCCCTCCTTTGACCGGGGACTTTCTTTTGGGAGGCTACACCTTC
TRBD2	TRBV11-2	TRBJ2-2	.	CASSALAAGGELFF	TGTGCCAGCAGCGCACTAGCGGCGGGCGGGGAGCTGTTTTTT
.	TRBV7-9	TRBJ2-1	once	CASRLDNNEQFF	TGTGCCAGCAGACTAGACAACAATGAGCAGTTCTTC
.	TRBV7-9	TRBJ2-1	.	CASSSIGRQTSYNEQFF	TGTGCCAGCAGCTCAATCGGTCGCCAGACCTCCTACAATGAGCAGTTCTTC
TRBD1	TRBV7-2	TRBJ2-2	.	CASSSDRGPNTGELFF	TGTGCCAGCAGCTCCGACAGGGGGCCGAACACCGGGGAGCTGTTTTTT
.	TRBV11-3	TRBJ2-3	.	CASSRGQLGTDTQYF	TGTGCCAGCAGCAGGGGACAACTCGGCACAGATACGCAGTATTTT
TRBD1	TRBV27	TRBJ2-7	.	CASSPGTGPYEQYF	TGTGCCAGCAGTCCTGGGACAGGGCCCTACGAGCAGTACTTC
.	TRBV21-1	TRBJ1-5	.	CASSKEGRKGWYQPQHF	TGTGCCAGCAGCAAAGAGGGTAGAAAGGGTTGGTATCAGCCCCAGCATTTT
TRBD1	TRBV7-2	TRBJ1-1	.	CASSFPFGQGGDTEAFF	TGTGCCAGCAGCTTCCCCTTTGGACAGGGGGGTGACACTGAAGCTTTCTTT
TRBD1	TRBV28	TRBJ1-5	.	CASSHDRADQPQHF	TGTGCCAGCAGTCACGACAGGGCCGATCAGCCCCAGCATTTT
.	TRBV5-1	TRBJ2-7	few	CASSGTGRDEQYF	TGCGCCAGCAGCGGTACAGGGCGGGACGAGCAGTACTTC
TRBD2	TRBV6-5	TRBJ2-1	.	CASSYGRAAYNEQFF	TGTGCCAGCAGTTACGGGAGGGCCGCCTACAATGAGCAGTTCTTC
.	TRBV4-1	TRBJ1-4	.	CASSHDPTDLNEKLFF	TGCGCCAGCAGCCACGATCCGACGGACCTTAATGAAAAACTGTTTTTT
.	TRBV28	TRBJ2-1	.	CASSFPRGGTYNEQFF	TGTGCCAGCAGTTTCCCTCGGGGTGGAACCTACAATGAGCAGTTCTTC
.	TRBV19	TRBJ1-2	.	CASSTRGGDGYTF	TGTGCCAGTAGTACTAGGGGTGGCGACGGCTACACCTTC
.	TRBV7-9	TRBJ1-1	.	CASSPPGGDTEAFF	TGTGCCAGCAGCCCACCGGGAGGGGACACTGAAGCTTTCTTT
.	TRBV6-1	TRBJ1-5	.	CASSEWVDQPQHF	TGTGCCAGCAGTGAATGGGTAGATCAGCCCCAGCATTTT
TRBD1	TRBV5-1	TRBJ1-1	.	CASSLGTGDWNTEAFF	TGCGCCAGCAGCCTAGGGACAGGGGACTGGAACACTGAAGCTTTCTTT
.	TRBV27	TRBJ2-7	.	CASRPDPGHGHEQYF	TGTGCCAGCAGACCAGATCCGGGACATGGCCACGAGCAGTACTTC
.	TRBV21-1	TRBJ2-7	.	CASSKITFWTGVHEQYF	TGTGCCAGCAGCAAAATTACCTTTTGGACAGGGGTGCACGAGCAGTACTTC
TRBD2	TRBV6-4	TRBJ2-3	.	CASSDTPGAGLAGGGDTQYF	TGTGCCAGCAGTGACACCCCCGGGGCGGGACTAGCGGGAGGTGGGGATACGCAGTATTTT
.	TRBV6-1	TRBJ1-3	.	CASSEVRVRGNTIYF	TGTGCCAGCAGTGAAGTAAGGGTTAGAGGAAACACCATATATTTT
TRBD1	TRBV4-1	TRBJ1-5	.	CASSAQGVGQPQHF	TGCGCCAGCAGCGCACAGGGGGTAGGTCAGCCCCAGCATTTT
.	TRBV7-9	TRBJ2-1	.	CASTSSGGYNEQFF	TGTGCCAGCACTAGTTCTGGGGGGTACAATGAGCAGTTCTTC
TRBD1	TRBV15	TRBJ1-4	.	CATSRHRGLNEKLFF	TGTGCCACCAGCCGACACAGGGGGCTTAATGAAAAACTGTTTTTT
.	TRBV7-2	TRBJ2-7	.	CASSLHRGEQYF	TGTGCCAGCAGCTTACATCGGGGCGAGCAGTACTTC
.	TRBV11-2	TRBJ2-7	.	CASSPPGAPSSYEQYF	TGTGCCAGCAGCCCCCCTGGGGCGCCTAGCTCCTACGAGCAGTACTTC
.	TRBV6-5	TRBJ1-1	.	CASSLREPGNTEAFF	TGTGCCAGCAGCCTAAGGGAGCCAGGGAACACTGAAGCTTTCTTT
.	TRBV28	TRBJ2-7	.	CASSPGLSGDYEQYF	TGTGCCAGCAGTCCCGGACTAAGCGGTGACTACGAGCAGTACTTC
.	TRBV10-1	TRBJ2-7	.	CAKGKQYF	TGCGCCAAGGGTAAGCAGTACTTC
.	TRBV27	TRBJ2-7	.	CASGLSGNYEQYF	TGTGCCAGTGGCCTGAGCGGAAACTACGAGCAGTACTTC
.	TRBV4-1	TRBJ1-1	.	CASSHQGNTEAFF	TGCGCCAGCAGCCACCAGGGGAACACTGAAGCTTTCTTT
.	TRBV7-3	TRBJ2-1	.	CASSFGTGYGEQFF	TGTGCCAGCAGCTTCGGGACTGGGTACGGTGAGCAGTTCTTC
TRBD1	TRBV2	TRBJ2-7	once	CASTTRTGAYEQYF	TGTGCCAGCACCACCAGGACAGGGGCCTACGAGCAGTACTTC
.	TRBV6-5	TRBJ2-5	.	CASSPFGGAQETQYF	TGTGCCAGCAGTCCCTTCGGGGGAGCTCAAGAGACCCAGTACTTC
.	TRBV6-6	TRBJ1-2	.	CASSYSGGSYGYTF	TGTGCCAGCAGTTATTCGGGGGGCTCATATGGCTACACCTTC
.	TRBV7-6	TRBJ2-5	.	CASIGIIGVEAQYF	TGTGCCAGCATTGGAATAATCGGTGTGGAGGCCCAGTACTTC